Following are 20 T cell receptor beta chains from one sample sequenced in a study of regulatory T cells in long-lasting Graves disease (dated by TCRdb to about 2021). The time point label on this specimen signifies: persistent/refractory GD, antithyroid drugs over 5 years with positive TRAb. For both TCR sequencing and RNA sequencing, RNA was extracted from PBMCs in TRIzol. The receptor library was made with multiplex PCR. Sequenced using an Illumina HiSeq 4000. TCR beta libraries were built with iRepertoire HTBI primers and Arm-PCR amplification of CDR3 regions. TCRdb passed the public sequencing reads through fastp at Q25 and MiXCR, retaining productive beta sequences. One record per CDR3 amino acid sequence lists the most common genes and DNA. Within this sample are about 430,000 distinct CDR3 sequences, with 21% of them counted one time only. Roughly an eighth of the sample lies in the top ten.

The input for sequencing was peripheral blood mononuclear cells (PBMCs), taken when the disease was refractory, from a patient treated with antithyroid drugs. The source of these receptors is a female donor with Graves disease.

This clonotype occurred a few times. The J gene is TRBJ2-7, the V gene TRBV5-1; 9 nucleotides agree with TRBD1. V was pared by 5 bases and J by 6 bases, with 12 bases of the junction left unmatched. The CDR3 contains 15 residues. Looked up from germline, CDR1 is SGHRS and CDR2 is YFSETQ. The CDR3 sequence is CASSSQGTGSGEQYF. The CDR3 DNA reads as TGCGCCAGCAGTTCCCAGGGGACAGGGTCCGGCGAGCAGTACTTC.

In this sample, this clonotype turned up once. A read error may be the cause here, since a much bigger clone is one base away. The chain carries TRBV6-5 and TRBJ2-7; 8 nucleotides match TRBD2. There are 16 residues in the CDR3. Germline V gene sequence: CDR1 MNHEY, CDR2 SVGAGI. CDR3 bases: TGTGCCAGCAGTTACTCGGGGAGCGGGAGTAGCATTCAGCAGCACTTC. Translated: CASSYSGSGSSIQQHF.

This chain connects TRBV6-6 to TRBJ2-7, with unresolved D. Trimming removed 0 bases from V and 6 bases from J, with 18 bases in between. The V gene's germline CDR1 is MNHNY and CDR2 SVGAGI (reference sequence). CDR3 size: 16 residues. The CDR3 region is CASSYSGSVPSGEQYF. Written as DNA, the CDR3 is TGTGCCAGCAGTTACTCGGGGTCAGTCCCCTCGGGCGAGCAGTACTTC.

This clonotype was observed a handful of times. The genes are TRBV10-3 and TRBJ1-3, with TRBD1 identical over 8 bases. The CDR3 runs 14 residues. The V and J ends lost 5 bases and 9 bases, in that order; junction bases with no gene match: 9. Per germline, CDR1 ENHRY and CDR2 SYGVKD. CDR3 sequence (DNA): TGTGCCATCAGTCCCGGGACAGGTTTCGGCACCATATATTTT. Its protein product is CAISPGTGFGTIYF.

This clonotype was picked up a small number of times. This chain joins TRBV2 and TRBJ2-7; 10 nucleotides agree with TRBD2. V dropped 2 bases and J dropped 2; count of bases not matched to a gene: 6. The germline CDR1 and CDR2 sequences are SNHLY and FYNNEI. CDR3 length: 16 residues. In DNA form, the CDR3 reads TGTGCCAGCAGTGAACTAGCGGGAGTGGGGGCCTACGAGCAGTACTTC. Amino acid sequence: CASSELAGVGAYEQYF.

This clonotype has at least ten counts. This chain joins TRBV12-3 or TRBV12-4 and TRBJ1-1; D uncertain. Trimming cost V 2 bases and J 8 bases, with 9 bases left between them. This CDR3 has 12 amino acids. The CDR3 nucleotides are TGTGCCAGCAGTTTAACGTCCGCCGAAGCTTTCTTT. It codes for CASSLTSAEAFF.

There are many counts of this clonotype. Here the CDR3 DNA reads TGCAGTGCTGGCAGGGGATCAGAGACCCAGTACTTC. Protein: CSAGRGSETQYF. The rearrangement uses TRBV20-1 and TRBJ2-5, with D possibly TRBD1 on 6 matching bases. In germline, CDR1 is DFQATT, CDR2 SNEGSKA (reference sequence). The V end lost 5 bases, the J end lost 4 bases, and 11 bases lay between the germline ends. The CDR3 runs to 12 residues.

The CDR3, as DNA: TGTGCCAGCTGTGCTAGCGGGAGTGAGCAGTTCTTC. Residues: CASCASGSEQFF. This chain links TRBV12-3 or TRBV12-4 with TRBJ2-1; 10 bases agree with TRBD2. This CDR3 is 12 amino acids long. Trimming removed 8 bases from V and 9 bases from J; junction bases left unmatched: 4.

The table lists this clonotype with a count of one. The J gene is TRBJ1-5, the V gene TRBV5-6, with D unclear. Trimming took 5 bases from V and 7 from J, leaving 10 bases between them. The germline CDR1 and CDR2 sequences are SGHDT and YYEEEE. The CDR3 extends over 12 amino acids. The CDR3 sequence: CASSSLEQPQHF. Here the CDR3 DNA reads TGTGCCAGCAGTTCATTAGAGCAGCCCCAGCATTTT.

Regarding this clonotype: This CDR3 fails to terminate in the conserved phenylalanine or tryptophan, so it likely reflects a read error. The chain combines TRBV6-2 or TRBV6-3 with TRBJ2-7; 8 bases agree with TRBD2. The trim removed 8 bases at V and 1 base at J, leaving 13 bases unmatched. The CDR3 extends over 16 amino acids. Germline CDR1 is MNHEY and CDR2 is SVGEGT. CDR3 coding DNA: TGTGCCAGCCTAGCCGGAGGCGGGGGGCAGTCCTACGAGCAGTACCTC. It encodes CASLAGGGGQSYEQYL.

This clonotype has only a few counts. The V and J genes are TRBV15 and TRBJ2-3; 10 nucleotides line up with TRBD2. CDR3 length equals 19 residues. Unmatched junction bases numbered 13, after V lost 3 bases and J lost 1 base. The V gene's germline CDR1 is LNHNV and CDR2 YYDKDF (reference sequence). The CDR3 loop is CATSSSLAGEGWGTDTQYF. In DNA form, the CDR3 reads TGTGCCACCAGCAGCTCTCTAGCGGGAGAGGGATGGGGCACAGATACGCAGTATTTT.

In its sample, this clonotype was seen many times. The chain carries TRBV7-9 and TRBJ2-4; possible D gene TRBD2, 6 bases. The CDR3 spans 14 residues. Germline assignment: CDR1 SEHNR and CDR2 FQNEAQ (reference sequence). V was trimmed by 4 bases and J by 7 bases, leaving 14 bases between them. The CDR3 DNA sequence: TGTGCCAGCAGCTCGACCCCCGGGACTAACATTCAGTACTTC. Protein: CASSSTPGTNIQYF.

Worth noting for this clonotype: A read error may be the cause here, since a much bigger clone is one base away. The chain is built from TRBV6-5 and TRBJ1-1, with D possibly TRBD1 on 5 matching bases. Germline V lookup: CDR1 MNHEY, CDR2 SVGAGI. The length of the CDR3 is 15 residues. This chain's CDR3 is CAGSFRGGFDTEAFF. Here the CDR3 DNA reads TGTGCCGGCAGTTTTCGCGGGGGTTTCGACACTGAAGCTTTCTTT.

This sequence joins TRBV15 and TRBJ2-6, with TRBD2 matching over 7 bases. Trimming removed 1 base from V and 2 bases from J; junction bases left unmatched: 5. This CDR3 is built from 17 residues. In germline, CDR1 is LNHNV, CDR2 YYDKDF (reference sequence). CDR3 DNA: TGTGCCACCAGCAGAGGGGGGGGGGTGGCTGGGGCCAACGTCCTGACTTTC. Protein sequence: CATSRGGGVAGANVLTF.

The CDR3 DNA sequence: TGTGCCAGCAGGGGGACTAGCGGGAGGATTGTGGAGACCCAGTACTTC. The encoded protein is CASRGTSGRIVETQYF. V gene TRBV12-3 or TRBV12-4 combines with J gene TRBJ2-5; the match to TRBD2 covers 15 bases. The CDR3 contains 16 residues. The V segment lost 6 bases and the J segment 5 bases; nucleotides outside the gene matches: 7.

The sample holds a few counts of this clonotype. V and J are TRBV7-8 and TRBJ1-6; possible D gene TRBD1, 5 bases. V dropped 3 bases and J dropped 8 bases, with 11 bases sitting between them. CDR1 is SGHVS, CDR2 FQNEAQ, per germline. This CDR3 is 14 amino acids long. The CDR3 protein is CASSLEQAYSPLHF. In nucleotides, the CDR3 is TGTGCCAGCAGCTTGGAACAGGCTTATTCACCCCTCCACTTT. Full variable domain (missing parts from reference TRBV7-8 and TRBJ1-6): GAGVSQSPRYKVAKRGQDVALRCDPISGHVSLFWYQQALGQGPEFLTYFQNEAQLDKSGLPSDRFFAERPEGSVSTLKIQRTQQEDSAVYLCASSLEQAYSPLHFGNGTRLTVT.

This clonotype was found many times. The chain recombines TRBV27 with TRBJ1-2; possibly TRBD1 for D (5 bases). Germline V CDR1 and CDR2: MNHEY, SMNVEV (reference sequence). V lost 5 bases and J 6 bases, leaving 19 bases between the germline ends. The CDR3 covers 15 residues. The CDR3 is CASSLGDGSINGYTF. The CDR3 bases are TGTGCCAGCAGTCTCGGGGACGGCAGCATAAATGGCTACACCTTC.

The chain has TRBV4-1 and TRBJ2-7; the match to TRBD2 covers 7 bases. The germline V gene encodes CDR1 MGHRA and CDR2 YSYEKL. V trimming: 1 base; J trimming: 3 bases; junction bases outside the gene matches: 9. The CDR3 is 16 residues long. The CDR3 sequence: CASSQGQRDPDYEQYF. CDR3 coding DNA: TGCGCCAGCAGCCAAGGTCAGCGGGATCCGGACTACGAGCAGTACTTC.

V usage is TRBV15 and J usage is TRBJ2-3; D call uncertain. The CDR3 runs 14 residues. CDR1 is LNHNV and CDR2 is YYDKDF in the germline V gene (reference sequence). Trimming removed 8 bases at V and 3 bases at J, with 15 bases between. CDR3 amino acids: CATSRWEGTDTQYF. CDR3 DNA sequence: TGTGCCACCTCCAGGTGGGAAGGGACAGATACGCAGTATTTT. Filled out from reference TRBV15 and TRBJ2-3, the complete variable domain reads DAMVIQNPRYQVTQFGKPVTLSCSQTLNHNVMYWYQQKSSQAPKLLFHYYDKDFNNEADTPDNFQSRRPNTSFCFLDIRSPGLGDTAMYLCATSRWEGTDTQYFGPGTRLTVL.

This clonotype was counted many times. V and J are TRBV27 and TRBJ2-2; 11 bases line up with TRBD2. The ends lost 6 bases at V and 7 bases at J; junction bases unmatched: 10. The CDR3 covers 16 residues. The germline gives CDR1 MNHEY, CDR2 SMNVEV (reference sequence). This chain's CDR3 is CASSYSGTSGGGELFF. In nucleotides, the CDR3 is TGTGCCAGCAGCTATTCCGGGACTAGCGGTGGCGGGGAGCTGTTTTTT.